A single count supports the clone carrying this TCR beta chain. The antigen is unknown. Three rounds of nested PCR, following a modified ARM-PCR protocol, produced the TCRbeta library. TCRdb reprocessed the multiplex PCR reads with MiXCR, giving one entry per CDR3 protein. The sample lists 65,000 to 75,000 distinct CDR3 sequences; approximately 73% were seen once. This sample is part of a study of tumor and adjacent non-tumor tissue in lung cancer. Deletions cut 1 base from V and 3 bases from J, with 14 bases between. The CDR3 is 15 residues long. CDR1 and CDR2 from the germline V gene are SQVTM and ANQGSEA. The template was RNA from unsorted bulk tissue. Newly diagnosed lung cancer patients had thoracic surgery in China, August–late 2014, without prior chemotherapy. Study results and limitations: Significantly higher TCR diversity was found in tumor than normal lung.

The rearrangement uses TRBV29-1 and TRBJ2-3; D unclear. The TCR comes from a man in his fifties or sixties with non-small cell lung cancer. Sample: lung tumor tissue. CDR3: CSVEGSGSTTDTQYF. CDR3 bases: TGCAGCGTTGAAGGATCGGGTTCAACGACAGATACGCAGTATTTT.